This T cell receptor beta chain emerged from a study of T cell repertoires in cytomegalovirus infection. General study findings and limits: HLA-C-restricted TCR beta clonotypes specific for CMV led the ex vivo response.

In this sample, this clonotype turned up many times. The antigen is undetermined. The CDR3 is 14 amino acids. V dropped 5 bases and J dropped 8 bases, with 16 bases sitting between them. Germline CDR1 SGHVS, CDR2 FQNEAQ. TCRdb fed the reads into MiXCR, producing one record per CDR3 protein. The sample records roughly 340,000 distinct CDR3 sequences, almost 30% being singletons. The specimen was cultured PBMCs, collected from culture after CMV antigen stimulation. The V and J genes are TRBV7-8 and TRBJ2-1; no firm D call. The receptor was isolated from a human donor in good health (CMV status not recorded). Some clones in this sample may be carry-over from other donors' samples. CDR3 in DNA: TGTGCCAGCAGCCCCGTTTACGGCGCACATGAGCAGTTCTTC. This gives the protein CASSPVYGAHEQFF. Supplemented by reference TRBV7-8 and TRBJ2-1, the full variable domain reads GAGVSQSPRYKVAKRGQDVALRCDPISGHVSLFWYQQALGQGPEFLTYFQNEAQLDKSGLPSDRFFAERPEGSVSTLKIQRTQQEDSAVYLCASSPVYGAHEQFFGPGTRLTVL.